What follows are 30 T cell receptor beta chains derived from one specimen sequenced in a study of T cells in Graves' hyperthyroidism and ophthalmopathy (dated by TCRdb to between 2019 and 2020). Receptor libraries were prepared by multiplex PCR. The listed sequencing device is Illumina HiSeq 2000. The TCR beta CDR3 regions were amplified from the RNA transcripts. The TCR CDR3 was subjected to a first round of RT-PCR using the HTBI primer set and the Qiagen OneStep RT-PCR kit. TCRdb's own reprocessing of the public reads used fastp at Q25 and MiXCR and kept productive beta chains. Under each unique CDR3 protein, matching rows form one entry showing the most common genes and DNA. The sample yields 640,000 or so distinct CDR3 sequences; roughly 14% were counted once. The ten largest clonotypes hold 4% to 5.5% of the sample. Sequencing was performed on blood. These receptors all stem from a woman aged 40 to 55 with Graves' ophthalmopathy.

At least ten counts were recorded for this clonotype. V and J are TRBV29-1 and TRBJ1-3, with D unresolved. The CDR3 has 11 amino acids. Trimming cost V 6 bases and J 4 bases, with 7 bases left between them. Germline values: CDR1 SQVTM, CDR2 ANQGSEA. CDR3 coding DNA: TGCAGCGTCCTCCTGGGAAACACCATATATTTT. It translates to CSVLLGNTIYF.

This clonotype was seen at least ten times. This rearrangement joins TRBV28 to TRBJ2-7; D assignment may be TRBD1 or TRBD2 (5 bases each). V lost 6 bases and J 3 bases, leaving 12 bases between the germline ends. The V gene's germline CDR1 is MDHEN and CDR2 SYDVKM. The CDR3 has 13 residues. CDR3: CASRPGTVYEQYF. Here the CDR3 DNA reads TGTGCCAGCAGACCTGGGACGGTCTACGAGCAGTACTTC. Supplemented by reference TRBV28 and TRBJ2-7, the full variable domain reads DVKVTQSSRYLVKRTGEKVFLECVQDMDHENMFWYRQDPGLGLRLIYFSYDVKMKEKGDIPEGYSVSREKKERFSLILESASTNQTSMYLCASRPGTVYEQYFGPGTRLTVT.

The V and J genes are TRBV5-1 and TRBJ2-2, with a tentative D call TRBD2 (5 bases). Trimming removed 5 bases at V and 4 bases at J, with 12 bases between. The V gene's germline CDR1 is SGHRS and CDR2 YFSETQ. The CDR3 is made up of 14 amino acids. The CDR3 DNA follows: TGCGCCAGCAGGAGGGATCTCGTCACCGGGGAGCTGTTTTTT. This sequence encodes CASRRDLVTGELFF.

Details on this clonotype: A much larger clonotype is one base distant, so this may be a read error. The V and J genes are TRBV18 and TRBJ2-5; 7 nucleotides line up with TRBD1. The CDR3 totals 13 residues. The germline V gene encodes CDR1 KGHSH and CDR2 LQKENI. The CDR3 coding sequence is TGTGCCAGCTCAGGGACAGTACAAGAGGCCCAGTACTTC. Translation gives CASSGTVQEAQYF. The entire variable domain, with the rest obtained from reference TRBV18 and TRBJ2-5, is as follows: NAGVMQNPRHLVRRRGQEARLRCSPMKGHSHVYWYRQLPEEGLKFMVYLQKENIIDESGMPKERFSAEFPKEGPSILRIQQVVRGDSAAYFCASSGTVQEAQYFGPGTRLLVL.

V is TRBV5-1 and J is TRBJ2-7, with 8 bases identical to TRBD1. V lost 4 bases and J lost 0; bases outside the gene matches: 3. Germline values: CDR1 SGHRS, CDR2 YFSETQ. CDR3 size: 14 residues. The chain's CDR3 is CASSPGQVSYEQYF. The CDR3 nucleotides are TGCGCCAGCAGCCCGGGACAGGTCTCCTACGAGCAGTACTTC.

This clonotype was seen ten or more times. V gene TRBV20-1 combines with J gene TRBJ2-7; 7 bases fit TRBD1. In germline, CDR1 is DFQATT, CDR2 SNEGSKA (reference sequence). The V gene end was trimmed by 5 bases and the J gene end by 5 bases; junction bases not matched to a gene: 9. The length of the CDR3 is 13 residues. The CDR3 DNA reads TGCAGTGCTCTGCGACAGGGTAGAAACGAGCAGTACTTC. This codes for CSALRQGRNEQYF.

This clonotype came up many times. The rearrangement joins TRBV30 to TRBJ2-7; 7 bases line up with TRBD2. CDR3 size: 12 residues. The germline gives CDR1 GTSNPN, CDR2 SVGIG (reference sequence). V lost 1 base and J lost 3; bases outside the gene matches: 0. This CDR3 reads CAWSGGGYEQYF. In nucleotides, the CDR3 is TGTGCCTGGAGTGGGGGGGGCTACGAGCAGTACTTC.

The V call is TRBV6-1, the J call TRBJ1-4, with D possibly matching TRBD1 (6 bases). Germline lookup yields CDR1 MNHNS and CDR2 SASEGT. V was trimmed by 6 bases and J by 0 bases, leaving 14 bases between them. The length of the CDR3 is 16 residues. The CDR3 reads CASRSRGDATNEKLFF. The CDR3, as DNA: TGTGCCAGCAGAAGCAGGGGAGATGCAACTAATGAAAAACTGTTTTTT.

V and J are TRBV28 and TRBJ2-2; 7 nucleotides agree with TRBD2. The CDR3 is made up of 15 amino acids. CDR1 is MDHEN, CDR2 SYDVKM, per germline. The ends lost 4 bases at V and 4 bases at J; junction bases unmatched: 6. The chain's CDR3 is CASSSGGSITGELFF. DNA of the CDR3: TGTGCCAGCAGTTCTGGCGGGAGTATCACCGGGGAGCTGTTTTTT.

The rearrangement joins TRBV27 to TRBJ2-2, with D possibly being TRBD2 (6 bases). The length of the CDR3 is 15 residues. Trimming pared 7 bases from V and 0 bases from J, leaving 12 bases between. Germline V CDR1 and CDR2: MNHEY, SMNVEV (reference sequence). DNA of the CDR3: TGTGCCAGCACCTTACTAGCTGCGAACACCGGGGAGCTGTTTTTT. This encodes CASTLLAANTGELFF.

This clonotype was seen repeatedly, ten times or more. V is TRBV6-1 and J is TRBJ2-7; D unresolved. CDR1 MNHNS and CDR2 SASEGT come from the germline V gene. This CDR3 comprises 15 residues. Trimming took off 5 bases at V and 2 bases at J, with 16 bases between the two ends. This CDR3 is CASSPLDGATYEQYF. In nucleotides, the CDR3 is TGTGCCAGCAGTCCTCTCGACGGCGCGACCTACGAGCAGTACTTC.

The table lists this clonotype with many counts. The V and J genes are TRBV27 and TRBJ1-5; TRBD1 aligns across 7 bases. This CDR3 is 15 amino acids long. Germline V gene lookup returns CDR1 MNHEY and CDR2 SMNVEV (reference sequence). J was trimmed by 3 bases and V by 1 base; bases with no gene match: 3. CDR3 DNA sequence: TGTGCCAGCAGTTTATTCGGACAGGACAATCAGCCCCAGCATTTT. Protein product: CASSLFGQDNQPQHF.

This clonotype was detected many times. This sequence joins TRBV2 and TRBJ2-7; 10 positions match TRBD2. The ends lost 1 base at V and 4 bases at J; junction bases unmatched: 4. Germline assignment: CDR1 SNHLY and CDR2 FYNNEI. The CDR3 totals 15 residues. The CDR3 sequence is CASSEGLAGVYEQYF. As DNA, the CDR3 is TGTGCCAGCAGTGAAGGGCTAGCGGGGGTATACGAGCAGTACTTC.

This clonotype was seen many times. The chain carries TRBV11-2 and TRBJ2-2; possibly TRBD2 for D (6 bases). Trimming cost V 7 bases and J 2 bases, with 20 bases left between them. From germline, CDR1 is SGHAT and CDR2 FQNNGV. This CDR3 region has 17 residues. Here the CDR3 reads CASTPKGRTINTGELFF. The CDR3 DNA reads TGTGCCAGCACCCCCAAGGGTCGGACTATTAACACCGGGGAGCTGTTTTTT.

V is TRBV6-5 and J is TRBJ1-1; maybe TRBD1 (5 bases). CDR1 MNHEY and CDR2 SVGAGI come from the germline V gene. V was clipped by 2 bases and J by 6 bases, with 10 bases between them. The CDR3 is made up of 13 amino acids. The CDR3 DNA is TGTGCCAGCAGTTACGGGGGGAGGGCTGAAGCTTTCTTT. It yields the protein CASSYGGRAEAFF.

This clonotype was recorded at least ten times. The V gene is TRBV29-1, the J gene TRBJ1-1, with TRBD1 matching over 8 bases. V was clipped by 7 bases and J by 4 bases; unmatched bases: 8. The CDR3 is made up of 13 amino acids. Germline CDR1 SQVTM, CDR2 ANQGSEA. CDR3 in DNA: TGCAGCGCCGACAGGGGAGGGGGCACTGAAGCTTTCTTT. Translating it yields CSADRGGGTEAFF.

Note on this clonotype: One end of the junction does not line up with germline, which may come from a read error. The V call is TRBV5-1, the J call TRBJ2-7, with D possibly matching TRBD2 (5 bases). Germline V CDR1 and CDR2: SGHRS, YFSETQ. The length of the CDR3 is 17 residues. This CDR3 reads CAGSLGLSCGCSYEQYF. Here the CDR3 DNA reads TGCGCCGGCAGCTTGGGTCTATCCTGCGGGTGTTCCTACGAGCAGTACTTC. The whole variable domain, remainder taken from reference TRBV5-1 and TRBJ2-7, is KAGVTQTPRYLIKTRGQQVTLSCSPISGHRSVSWYQQTPGQGLQFLFEYFSETQRNKGNFPGRFSGRQFSNSRSEMNVSTLELGDSALYLCAGSLGLSCGCSYEQYFGPGTRLTVT.

This clonotype was seen ten or more times. The chain is built from TRBV24-1 and TRBJ1-1, with D perhaps TRBD1 (5 bases). The V end was cut by 1 base, the J end by 3 bases, with 5 bases between. The CDR3 loop spans 13 amino acids. CDR1 KGHDR and CDR2 SFDVKD come from the germline V gene. The CDR3 DNA sequence: TGTGCCACCAGTGATTTAGGGGACACTGAAGCTTTCTTT. It specifies CATSDLGDTEAFF.

Many counts were recorded for this clonotype. The gene calls are TRBV10-2 and TRBJ2-7; TRBD1 agrees at 12 bases. The CDR3 contains 16 residues. The trim removed 0 bases at V and 6 bases at J, leaving 6 bases unmatched. CDR1 is WSHSY and CDR2 is SAAADI in the germline V gene. This CDR3 is CASSESKGQGAGEQYF. The CDR3 DNA reads TGCGCCAGCAGTGAGTCGAAGGGACAGGGGGCAGGCGAGCAGTACTTC.

There are many counts of this clonotype. V usage is TRBV14 and J usage is TRBJ2-5; no reliable D call. Trimming shortened V by 3 bases and J by 3 bases, and 8 bases separated the two germline ends. This CDR3 has 13 residues. Germline assignment: CDR1 SGHDN and CDR2 FVKESK. The DNA for the CDR3 is TGTGCCAGCAGCCAGGGCTATAAAGAGACCCAGTACTTC. Translated, it gives CASSQGYKETQYF.

The table lists this clonotype with many counts. This chain uses TRBV28 with TRBJ1-2, with D possibly TRBD1 on 5 matching bases. With 3 bases removed from V and 5 bases from J, the gap between germline ends came to 13 bases. Germline loops: CDR1 MDHEN, CDR2 SYDVKM. The CDR3 loop spans 14 amino acids. DNA for the CDR3: TGTGCCAGCAGTTTCCTGGGGGGGTTGTATGGCTACACCTTC. It yields the protein CASSFLGGLYGYTF.

The sample holds many counts of this clonotype. The chain joins TRBV20-1 to TRBJ1-1; TRBD1 aligns across 8 bases. Germline-derived CDR1 and CDR2 are DFQATT and SNEGSKA (reference sequence). There are 9 residues in the CDR3. This chain's CDR3 is CRAGGPAFF. CDR3 DNA sequence: TGCAGGGCAGGGGGCCCAGCTTTCTTT.

This clonotype showed up many times. The rearrangement links TRBV30 to TRBJ2-5; 10 nucleotides match TRBD2. The CDR3 is 16 amino acids. V shed 2 bases, J shed 2 bases, and the junction held 8 bases outside the gene matches. Germline V lookup: CDR1 GTSNPN, CDR2 SVGIG (reference sequence). As DNA, the CDR3 is TGTGCCTGGAGTCCCACCAGGACTAGCGGACAAGAGACCCAGTACTTC. It yields the protein CAWSPTRTSGQETQYF.

This clonotype was recorded many times. This sequence joins TRBV11-1 and TRBJ2-7; perhaps TRBD2 as D (6 bases). Germline V gene lookup returns CDR1 SGHAT and CDR2 FQDESV (reference sequence). The length of the CDR3 is 17 residues. Trimming shortened V by 2 bases and J by 4 bases, and 21 bases separated the two germline ends. The CDR3 region is CASSLRGTGTGQYEQYF. CDR3 nucleotides: TGTGCCAGCAGCTTAAGAGGGACTGGAACGGGTCAGTACGAGCAGTACTTC.

The chain recombines TRBV12-3 or TRBV12-4 with TRBJ2-7; 10 bases line up with TRBD2. The CDR3 runs 14 residues. V was pared by 6 bases and J by 4 bases, with 6 bases of the junction left unmatched. The CDR3 loop is CASRMLAGVYEQYF. The DNA for the CDR3 is TGTGCCAGCAGAATGCTAGCGGGAGTGTACGAGCAGTACTTC.

This clonotype has a count of ten or more. V and J are TRBV28 and TRBJ2-5, with no clear D. In germline, CDR1 is MDHEN, CDR2 SYDVKM. This CDR3 is 15 amino acids long. V lost 1 base to trimming and J lost 5 bases, with 14 bases between them. CDR3 residues: CASSLLVTPDETQYF. CDR3 DNA sequence: TGTGCCAGCAGTTTATTGGTCACGCCCGACGAGACCCAGTACTTC.

This clonotype was seen ten or more times. The V call is TRBV27, the J call TRBJ1-6; no reliable D call. CDR1 MNHEY and CDR2 SMNVEV come from the germline V gene (reference sequence). The CDR3 has 13 residues. The germline V and J ends were trimmed by 3 bases and 7 bases, with 7 bases remaining between them. CDR3 sequence (DNA): TGTGCCAGCAGTTTCGGCGCGAATTCACCCCTCCACTTT. Residues: CASSFGANSPLHF.

The V and J genes are TRBV7-2 and TRBJ2-5, with TRBD2 matching over 9 bases. CDR1 is SGHTA, CDR2 FQGNSA, per germline. This CDR3 spans 16 amino acids. Trimming took 8 bases from V and 5 from J; bases not matched to a gene: 15. CDR3 DNA sequence: TGTGCCAGCTCATTATACTTGCGGGAGGGCCGTGAGACCCAGTACTTC. Amino acid sequence: CASSLYLREGRETQYF.

This clonotype has a count of ten or more. The CDR3, as DNA: TGTGCCAGCAGCCACGGGACAGGGGGAATCGACCAGCATTTT. Its protein product is CASSHGTGGIDQHF. V gene TRBV12-3 or TRBV12-4 combines with J gene TRBJ1-5, with 11 nucleotides matching TRBD1. After removal of 6 bases from V and 12 bases from J, the junction contained 10 bases not matched to a gene. There are 14 residues in the CDR3.

The sample holds a few counts of this clonotype. V usage is TRBV6-5 and J usage is TRBJ1-1; D is unresolved. Per the germline V gene, CDR1 is MNHEY and CDR2 is SVGAGI. V dropped 2 bases and J dropped 1 base, with 17 bases sitting between them. This CDR3 comprises 17 residues. The CDR3 here is CASSYNPYGIGNTEAFF. Written as DNA, the CDR3 is TGTGCCAGCAGTTACAACCCATATGGGATAGGGAACACTGAAGCTTTCTTT.